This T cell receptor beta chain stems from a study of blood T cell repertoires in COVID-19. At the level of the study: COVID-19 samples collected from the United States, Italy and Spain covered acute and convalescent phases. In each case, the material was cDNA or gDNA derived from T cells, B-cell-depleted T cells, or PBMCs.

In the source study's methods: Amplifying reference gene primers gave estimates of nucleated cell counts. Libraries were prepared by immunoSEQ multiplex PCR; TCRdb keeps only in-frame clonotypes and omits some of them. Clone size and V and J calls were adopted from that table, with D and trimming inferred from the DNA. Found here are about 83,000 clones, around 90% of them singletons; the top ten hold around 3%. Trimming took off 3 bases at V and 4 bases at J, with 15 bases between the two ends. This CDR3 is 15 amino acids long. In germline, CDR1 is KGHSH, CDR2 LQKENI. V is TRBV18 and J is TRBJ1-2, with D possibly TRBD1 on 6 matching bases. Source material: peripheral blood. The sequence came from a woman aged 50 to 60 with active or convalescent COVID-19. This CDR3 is CASSPPQGKSYGYTF. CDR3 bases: TGTGCCAGCTCACCGCCGCAGGGGAAGAGCTATGGCTACACCTTC.